This T cell receptor (delta chain) originates from a study of gamma-delta chains in newborns, infants, children. Study context: Microbial exposure reportedly drives polyclonal innate γδ T cell expansion after birth.

TCRdb processed the reads again with the CATT caller. There are about 8,500 delta-chain clones in the sample; about 3.7% occur only once, and approximately 16% lies in the top ten. This clone was seen more than once but under ten times. A much larger clone differs from this one at a single base, so this may be a read error. Within the sample, other DNA sequences also encode this same CDR3. The CDR3 consists of 15 residues. Germline CDR1 GEAIGNYY, CDR2 EKD. V lost 2 bases and J lost 8; bases outside the gene matches: 6. Sequenced material: blood. This receptor was identified in a child who was a newborn, infant or young child, either healthy, febrile or measles-vaccinated (not recorded which). The chain uses TRDV2 and TRDJ2; TRDD3 agrees at 11 bases. CDR3: CACDKLGDTTAQLFF. The CDR3 nucleotides read TGTGCCTGTGACAAATTGGGGGATACGACGGCACAACTCTTCTTT.